The 25 T cell receptor beta chains below all came from one sample that was sequenced in a study of Graves' ophthalmopathy and Graves' hyperthyroidism. RNA served as the template for amplifying TCR beta CDR3 regions. Investigators did first-round RT-PCR with HTBI primers, then second-round multiplex PCR. Each CDR3 protein is one row after TCRdb ran MiXCR on the multiplex PCR reads. The data show some 410,000 distinct CDR3 sequences, 20% to 25% seen once. The material sequenced was peripheral blood. Receptors were obtained from a woman under 30 with stable Graves' hyperthyroidism.

This clonotype came up many times. V gene TRBV20-1 combines with J gene TRBJ1-1; TRBD1 might be the D (5 bases). This CDR3 spans 14 amino acids. V was clipped by 5 bases and J by 5 bases, with 18 bases between them. Germline CDR1 reads DFQATT; CDR2 reads SNEGSKA (reference sequence). The DNA of the CDR3 is TGCAGTGCTCCCCGTCCCCTCGGGGGGACTGAAGCTTTCTTT. Its translation: CSAPRPLGGTEAFF.

The chain recombines TRBV4-1 with TRBJ1-2; weak D call: TRBD1 (6 bases). Trimming shortened V by 3 bases and J by 4 bases, and 15 bases separated the two germline ends. Germline lookup yields CDR1 MGHRA and CDR2 YSYEKL. The CDR3 consists of 15 residues. The CDR3 reads CASSHPATGIYGYTF. CDR3 coding DNA: TGCGCCAGCAGCCACCCTGCCACAGGGATCTATGGCTACACCTTC.

V and J are TRBV19 and TRBJ1-4; weak D call: TRBD1 (5 bases). The V and J ends lost 6 bases and 0 bases respectively, with 11 bases between them. The CDR3 sequence is 15 residues long. Germline loops: CDR1 LNHDA, CDR2 SQIVND (reference sequence). CDR3 region: CASSSGTSTNEKLFF. CDR3 nucleotides: TGTGCCAGTAGCAGTGGGACGTCAACTAATGAAAAACTGTTTTTT. The complete variable domain, with remaining parts taken from reference TRBV19 and TRBJ1-4, reads DGGITQSPKYLFRKEGQNVTLSCEQNLNHDAMYWYRQDPGQGLRLIYYSQIVNDFQKGDIAEGYSVSREKKESFPLTVTSAQKNPTAFYLCASSSGTSTNEKLFFGSGTQLSVL.

This clonotype was recorded many times. It may be a read error: a sequence one base away is much more abundant. This rearrangement joins TRBV6-2 or TRBV6-3 to TRBJ2-5; 8 bases agree with TRBD2. The J segment lost 5 bases and the V segment lost 2 bases, leaving 7 bases of the junction unmatched. The germline V gene encodes CDR1 MNHEY and CDR2 SVGEGT. The CDR3 is 15 amino acids. The DNA for the CDR3 is TGTGCCAGCAGTTACACGGGAGGGCCAGCGGAGACCCAGTACTTC. This encodes CASSYTGGPAETQYF.

This clonotype was counted ten times or more. The rearrangement joins TRBV6-1 to TRBJ1-1; D uncertain. Germline CDR1 and CDR2: MNHNS and SASEGT. The germline V and J ends were trimmed by 5 bases and 1 base, with 8 bases remaining between them. CDR3 length: 13 residues. CDR3 region: CASSQQTNTEAFF. The DNA of the CDR3 is TGTGCCAGCAGTCAACAGACGAACACTGAAGCTTTCTTT.

This clonotype appeared many times. A junction boundary mismatches the germline segment, possibly from a read error. The CDR3 coding sequence is TGTGCCGGCAGTTACGGACTAGCTGACTACGAGCAGTACTTC. This encodes CAGSYGLADYEQYF. V and J are TRBV6-5 and TRBJ2-7; 8 bases agree with TRBD2. Germline V lookup: CDR1 MNHEY, CDR2 SVGAGI. The CDR3 runs to 14 residues.

V is TRBV6-1 and J is TRBJ1-1; no reliable D call. Trimming removed 7 bases at V and 0 bases at J, with 9 bases between. Germline assignment: CDR1 MNHNS and CDR2 SASEGT. This CDR3 region has 13 residues. CDR3 region: CASIGGLNTEAFF. CDR3 DNA: TGTGCCAGCATTGGAGGCCTGAACACTGAAGCTTTCTTT.

The V gene is TRBV4-2, the J gene TRBJ2-7, with 8 bases fitting TRBD2. Germline V CDR1 and CDR2: LGHNA, YNFKEQ. The CDR3 totals 15 residues. Unmatched junction bases numbered 6, after V lost 0 bases and J lost 5 bases. Here the CDR3 DNA reads TGTGCCAGCAGCCAAGATAGGGAACTAGCGGACGAGCAGTACTTC. Its protein product is CASSQDRELADEQYF.

Only a few counts were recorded for this clonotype. The J gene is TRBJ2-1, the V gene TRBV12-5, with D perhaps TRBD2 (7 bases). The CDR3 is 15 amino acids. Looked up from germline, CDR1 is LGHNT and CDR2 is FRNRAP. With 7 bases removed from V and 4 bases from J, the gap between germline ends came to 17 bases. CDR3 bases: TGTGCTAGTGCCAAGGGGGGGGACCTATACAATGAGCAGTTCTTC. As protein: CASAKGGDLYNEQFF.

This clonotype was seen ten or more times. V gene TRBV11-2 combines with J gene TRBJ2-7; D is ambiguous. Trimming pared 6 bases from V and 2 bases from J, leaving 17 bases between. The V gene's germline CDR1 is SGHAT and CDR2 FQNNGV. The CDR3 totals 15 residues. The CDR3 is CASRRIGSPTYEQYF. For the CDR3, the DNA is TGTGCCAGCAGGAGGATAGGTTCCCCTACCTACGAGCAGTACTTC.

This clonotype was counted at least ten times. The rearrangement links TRBV20-1 to TRBJ1-2; TRBD1 matches at 9 bases. The CDR3 extends over 17 amino acids. J was trimmed by 1 base and V by 3 bases; bases with no gene match: 12. Germline-derived CDR1 and CDR2 are DFQATT and SNEGSKA (reference sequence). The DNA of the CDR3 is TGCAGTGCTAGCCAAACAGGGGGCAAGACCGTTAACTATGGCTACACCTTC. This sequence encodes CSASQTGGKTVNYGYTF.

The CDR3 loop reads CASSLSQEVGYEQYF. The CDR3, as DNA: TGTGCCAGCAGTTTAAGTCAGGAGGTTGGGTACGAGCAGTACTTC. This chain joins TRBV28 and TRBJ2-7, with D perhaps matching TRBD2 (5 bases). The ends were cut back, 2 bases at V and 4 bases at J, with 15 bases in the middle. Germline V gives CDR1 MDHEN, CDR2 SYDVKM. The CDR3 length is 15 residues.

This clonotype was counted at least ten times. The genes are TRBV29-1 and TRBJ1-3; tentatively, D is TRBD1 (6 bases). V was trimmed by 6 bases and J by 8 bases, leaving 17 bases between them. The CDR3 covers 13 residues. From germline, CDR1 is SQVTM and CDR2 ANQGSEA. CDR3 DNA sequence: TGCAGCGTCTCCGAGTGGGGGGCGGACACCATATATTTT. It specifies CSVSEWGADTIYF.

This clonotype was observed at least ten times. This rearrangement joins TRBV6-1 to TRBJ1-1; D unclear. Germline V CDR1 and CDR2: MNHNS, SASEGT. Trimming removed 1 base from V and 10 bases from J, with 16 bases in between. The CDR3 has 14 residues. CDR3 bases: TGTGCCAGCAGTGAAGTAAGACTCCAGGTGGGAGCTTTCTTT. Amino acid sequence: CASSEVRLQVGAFF.

This clonotype showed up many times. The chain carries TRBV5-1 and TRBJ1-3; D perhaps matches TRBD1 (5 bases). This CDR3 region has 15 residues. V lost 0 bases to trimming and J lost 2 bases, with 9 bases between them. CDR1 SGHRS and CDR2 YFSETQ come from the germline V gene. The CDR3 nucleotides are TGCGCCAGCAGCTTGGATGGGACCACTGGAAACACCATATATTTT. It codes for CASSLDGTTGNTIYF.

This clonotype was counted at least ten times. The V and J genes are TRBV11-2 and TRBJ2-7; TRBD2 matches at 9 bases. Germline V lookup: CDR1 SGHAT, CDR2 FQNNGV. Trimming took 2 bases from V and 9 from J; bases not matched to a gene: 8. The CDR3 contains 14 residues. CDR3 loop: CASSLSFSGSAQYF. In nucleotides, the CDR3 is TGTGCCAGCAGCTTAAGTTTTAGCGGGAGCGCGCAGTACTTC.

In its sample, this clonotype was seen many times. The V call is TRBV7-3, the J call TRBJ1-3; a possible D gene is TRBD1 (5 bases). V was cut by 2 bases and J by 3 bases, with 8 bases left in between. This CDR3 is 14 amino acids long. The germline CDR1 and CDR2 sequences are SGHTA and FQGTGA. The CDR3 sequence: CASSLDSLGNTIYF. For the CDR3, the DNA is TGTGCCAGCAGCTTAGACAGCCTTGGAAACACCATATATTTT.

This clonotype was recorded at least ten times. The chain couples TRBV7-9 to TRBJ1-6; D is uncertain. CDR3 length equals 14 residues. Between the trimmed V and J ends, which lost 0 bases and 8 bases, there was a span of 8 bases. The germline V gene encodes CDR1 SEHNR and CDR2 FQNEAQ (reference sequence). The CDR3 coding sequence is TGTGCCAGCAGCTTAGCGTTACGGGATTCACCCCTCCACTTT. The encoded protein is CASSLALRDSPLHF.

In this sample, this clonotype turned up a few times. V usage is TRBV15 and J usage is TRBJ1-5; 11 bases line up with TRBD1. Germline CDR1 and CDR2: LNHNV and YYDKDF (reference sequence). V trimming: 1 base; J trimming: 7 bases; junction bases outside the gene matches: 3. The CDR3 has 15 amino acids. CDR3 amino acids: CATSRGDRGVQPQHF. DNA of the CDR3: TGTGCCACCAGCAGAGGGGACAGGGGGGTGCAGCCCCAGCATTTT.

This clonotype has a count of ten or more. V usage is TRBV9 and J usage is TRBJ2-6; TRBD1 aligns across 8 bases. The CDR3 sequence is 16 residues long. J lost 3 bases, V lost 7 bases, and 9 bases had no gene match. CDR1 SGDLS and CDR2 YYNGEE come from the germline V gene. CDR3 nucleotides: TGTGCCAGCGTAGGACAGGGCCCTCTTGGGGCCAACGTCCTGACTTTC. Protein: CASVGQGPLGANVLTF.

Many counts were recorded for this clonotype. Germline is not matched at one junction end, which may reflect a read error. The chain uses TRBV18 and TRBJ1-2; 8 bases fit TRBD1. This CDR3 contains 14 residues. Per germline, CDR1 KGHSH and CDR2 LQKENI. The CDR3: CASSLGQGADGYTF. Here the CDR3 DNA reads TGCGCCAGCAGCTTGGGGCAGGGGGCGGATGGCTACACCTTC. Complete variable domain (other parts from reference TRBV18 and TRBJ1-2): NAGVMQNPRHLVRRRGQEARLRCSPMKGHSHVYWYRQLPEEGLKFMVYLQKENIIDESGMPKERFSAEFPKEGPSILRIQQVVRGDSAAYFCASSLGQGADGYTFGSGTRLTVV.

This clonotype has a count of ten or more. This sequence joins TRBV4-1 and TRBJ2-7; either TRBD1 or TRBD2 may supply D (5 bases each). Germline V gene sequence: CDR1 MGHRA, CDR2 YSYEKL. V was cut by 1 base and J by 2 bases, with 12 bases left in between. The CDR3 runs to 15 residues. For the CDR3, the DNA is TGCGCCAGCAGCCAAGCCGGGACGGTGGCCTACGAGCAGTACTTC. Residues: CASSQAGTVAYEQYF.

The gene calls are TRBV6-1 and TRBJ1-1, with TRBD1 as a possible D gene (6 bases). The V end was cut by 6 bases, the J end by 0 bases, with 11 bases between. Germline CDR1 and CDR2: MNHNS and SASEGT. The CDR3 length is 14 residues. The CDR3 DNA reads as TGTGCCAGCAGGAGACAGGTATTGAACACTGAAGCTTTCTTT. Translated, it gives CASRRQVLNTEAFF.

This CDR3 reads CASSPPGQGSYGYTF. The CDR3 nucleotides read TGTGCCAGCTCACCCCCGGGACAGGGGAGCTATGGCTACACCTTC. The V and J genes are TRBV18 and TRBJ1-2; 10 bases align to TRBD1. V dropped 3 bases and J dropped 4; count of bases not matched to a gene: 5. The germline V gene encodes CDR1 KGHSH and CDR2 LQKENI. This CDR3 contains 15 residues.

This clonotype was seen many times. The chain couples TRBV4-1 to TRBJ2-2; no firm D call. This CDR3 is 15 amino acids long. With 1 base removed from V and 2 bases from J, the gap between germline ends came to 8 bases. Germline CDR1 reads MGHRA; CDR2 reads YSYEKL. The CDR3 sequence: CASSQGDTNTGELFF. The CDR3 DNA reads TGCGCCAGCAGCCAAGGCGACACAAACACCGGGGAGCTGTTTTTT.